What follows are 15 T cell receptor beta chains derived from one specimen sequenced in a study of T-cell memory formation after mild COVID-19. TCRdb analysed the 5' RACE reads with MiXCR anew, one entry per CDR3 protein. The data hold hundreds of thousands of distinct CDR3 sequences, with approximately 25% observed a single time. Sequencing was performed on PBMCs or a T cell subset sorted from them (not recorded which). Receptor source: an adult woman who had mild COVID-19 (a few samples of this study predate the infection). Cell type and time point are not known.

This clonotype was seen a few times. The rearrangement uses TRBV7-9 and TRBJ2-1, with D tentatively TRBD1 or TRBD2 (5 bases each). The CDR3 has 18 residues. Trimming stripped 3 bases from V and 0 bases from J, with 18 bases between. CDR1 SEHNR and CDR2 FQNEAQ come from the germline V gene (reference sequence). CDR3 sequence reads: CASSFRPGTYSSYNEQFF. In DNA form, the CDR3 reads TGTGCCAGCAGCTTTAGACCGGGGACCTATAGCTCCTACAATGAGCAGTTCTTC.

The genes are TRBV20-1 and TRBJ2-3; 7 bases align to TRBD2. The length of the CDR3 is 15 residues. Per the germline V gene, CDR1 is DFQATT and CDR2 is SNEGSKA (reference sequence). J was trimmed by 2 bases and V by 0 bases; bases with no gene match: 5. The CDR3 coding sequence is TGCAGTGCTAGAGATTTGCTAGCGGACACAGATACGCAGTATTTT. Its protein product is CSARDLLADTDTQYF.

This sequence joins TRBV9 and TRBJ2-6; 9 bases fit TRBD2. The CDR3 contains 17 residues. CDR1 and CDR2 (germline): SGDLS, YYNGEE. V lost 4 bases, J lost 3 bases, and 8 bases stayed unmatched. In DNA, the CDR3 is TGTGCCAGCAGCACCTTCTCGACTAGCGGTGGGGCCAACGTCCTGACTTTC. The encoded protein is CASSTFSTSGGANVLTF. The whole variable domain, remainder taken from reference TRBV9 and TRBJ2-6, is DSGVTQTPKHLITATGQRVTLRCSPRSGDLSVYWYQQSLDQGLQFLIQYYNGEERAKGNILERFSAQQFPDLHSELNLSSLELGDSALYFCASSTFSTSGGANVLTFGAGSRLTVL.

This sequence joins TRBV12-3 or TRBV12-4 and TRBJ2-3; 7 bases are shared with TRBD2. The CDR3 runs 15 residues. The junction had 11 bases not matched to a gene; V was cut back by 2 bases and J by 9 bases. CDR3 protein: CASSLRAGGSITQYF. DNA for the CDR3: TGTGCCAGCAGTTTACGGGCGGGCGGGAGTATCACGCAGTATTTT.

This clonotype has a handful of counts. The chain couples TRBV20-1 to TRBJ2-2; no reliable D call. The CDR3 consists of 16 residues. The V gene's germline CDR1 is DFQATT and CDR2 SNEGSKA (reference sequence). V dropped 2 bases and J dropped 6 bases, with 19 bases sitting between them. For the CDR3, the DNA is TGCAGTGCTAGAATTTTGTCGCCAAGGGCGTCCGGGGAGCTGTTTTTT. Protein sequence: CSARILSPRASGELFF.

V usage is TRBV20-1 and J usage is TRBJ1-2; the D is unclear. CDR3 length: 12 residues. V lost 3 bases and J 2 bases, leaving 7 bases between the germline ends. Germline loops: CDR1 DFQATT, CDR2 SNEGSKA (reference sequence). CDR3 in amino acids: CSARHRNYGYTF. CDR3 in DNA: TGCAGTGCTAGGCACAGAAACTATGGCTACACCTTC.

A note on this clonotype: A read error may be the cause here, since a much bigger clone is one base away. This chain links TRBV3-1 with TRBJ2-7; D gene uncertain. CDR1 LGHDT and CDR2 YNNKEL come from the germline V gene (reference sequence). The V end was cut by 3 bases, the J end by 3 bases, with 3 bases between. The CDR3 covers 11 residues. CDR3 sequence reads: CASSHRYEQYF. In DNA form, the CDR3 reads TGTGCCAGCAGCCACCGCTACGAGCAGTACTTC.

In nucleotides, the CDR3 is TGTGCCAGCAGATTGGGGTTAGCGGGGACCTACAATGAGCAGTTCTTC. Translated, it gives CASRLGLAGTYNEQFF. The V call is TRBV7-2, the J call TRBJ2-1; TRBD2 aligns across 8 bases. Germline V gene data show CDR1 as SGHTA and CDR2 as FQGNSA. V lost 6 bases and J lost 2; bases outside the gene matches: 9. The CDR3 is 16 amino acids.

On this clonotype: A much bigger clone sits one base away, suggesting this may be a read error. The chain joins TRBV4-3 to TRBJ2-1; TRBD1 aligns across 8 bases. V trimming: 4 bases; J trimming: 0 bases; junction bases outside the gene matches: 2. The germline V gene has CDR1 LGHNA and CDR2 YSLEER. CDR3 length equals 15 residues. The CDR3 coding sequence is TGCGCCAGCAGCCCGGGACAGGCCTCCTACAATGAGCAGTTCTTC. It codes for CASSPGQASYNEQFF.

This chain joins TRBV19 and TRBJ2-1; D ambiguous. With 7 bases removed from V and 7 bases from J, the gap between germline ends came to 8 bases. The CDR3 totals 11 residues. Germline lookup yields CDR1 LNHDA and CDR2 SQIVND (reference sequence). The CDR3 region is CASNHGNEQFF. DNA for the CDR3: TGTGCCAGTAACCACGGGAATGAGCAGTTCTTC.

This clonotype was observed a handful of times. The chain is built from TRBV23-1 and TRBJ2-6; no firm D call. TRBV23-1 is labeled an ORF, and its function is uncertain. Trimming shortened V by 3 bases and J by 2 bases, and 11 bases separated the two germline ends. CDR3 length: 16 residues. CDR3 DNA: TGCGCCAGCAGTCAGTCTCCGGTGGCTGGGGCCAACGTCCTGACTTTC. Translated, it gives CASSQSPVAGANVLTF.

The chain combines TRBV9 with TRBJ1-2, with a possible D match to TRBD1 (5 bases). V was pared by 4 bases and J by 4 bases, with 14 bases between. This CDR3 has 14 residues. The germline V gene encodes CDR1 SGDLS and CDR2 YYNGEE. The CDR3 region is CASSHRDGPYGYTF. For the CDR3, the DNA is TGTGCCAGCAGCCACCGGGACGGACCCTATGGCTACACCTTC. The variable domain in full, with the rest retrieved from reference TRBV9 and TRBJ1-2, is DSGVTQTPKHLITATGQRVTLRCSPRSGDLSVYWYQQSLDQGLQFLIQYYNGEERAKGNILERFSAQQFPDLHSELNLSSLELGDSALYFCASSHRDGPYGYTFGSGTRLTVV.

Only a few counts were recorded for this clonotype. This chain links TRBV4-3 with TRBJ1-2, with 9 bases lining up with TRBD1. Germline lookup yields CDR1 LGHNA and CDR2 YSLEER. J lost 5 bases, V lost 2 bases, and 3 bases had no gene match. The CDR3 is 14 amino acids. CDR3 in DNA: TGCGCCAGCAGCCAAAGGACAGGGGATTATGGCTACACCTTC. The encoded protein is CASSQRTGDYGYTF.

The chain combines TRBV6-5 with TRBJ2-5, with D hard to call. The CDR3 has 15 residues. The germline V and J ends were trimmed by 0 bases and 1 base, with 9 bases remaining between them. CDR1 and CDR2 (germline): MNHEY, SVGAGI. The DNA for the CDR3 is TGTGCCAGCAGTTACTCGAGACTGATCCAAGAGACCCAGTACTTC. Amino acids: CASSYSRLIQETQYF.

The chain couples TRBV11-2 to TRBJ1-2; unclear D gene. Trimming left V 5 bases short and J 6 bases short, with 10 bases between. Germline V gene lookup returns CDR1 SGHAT and CDR2 FQNNGV. The CDR3 contains 12 residues. CDR3 region: CASSPKRDGYTF. The DNA for the CDR3 is TGTGCCAGCAGCCCGAAGAGGGATGGCTACACCTTC.